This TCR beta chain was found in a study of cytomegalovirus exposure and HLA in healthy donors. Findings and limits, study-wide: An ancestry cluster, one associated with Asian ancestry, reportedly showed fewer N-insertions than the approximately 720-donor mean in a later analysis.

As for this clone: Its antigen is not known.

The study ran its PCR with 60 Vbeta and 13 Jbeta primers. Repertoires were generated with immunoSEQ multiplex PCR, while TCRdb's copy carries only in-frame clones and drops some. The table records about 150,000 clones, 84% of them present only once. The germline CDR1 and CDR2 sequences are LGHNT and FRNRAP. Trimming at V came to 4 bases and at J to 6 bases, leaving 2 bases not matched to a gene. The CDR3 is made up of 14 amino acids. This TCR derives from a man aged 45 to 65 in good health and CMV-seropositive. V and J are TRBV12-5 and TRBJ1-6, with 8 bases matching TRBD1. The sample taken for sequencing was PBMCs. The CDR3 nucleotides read TGTGCTAGTGGTTCTACAGGGGGTAATTCACCCCTCCACTTT. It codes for CASGSTGGNSPLHF.